This TCR beta chain emerged from a study of CD8+ T cells in alopecia areata. Study details: The share of scalp area affected provided the severity score for treated patients.

Unmatched junction bases numbered 5, after V lost 9 bases and J lost 3 bases. This CDR3 contains 12 residues. The germline CDR1 and CDR2 sequences are SNHLY and FYNNEI. Notes on the study in general: Clonality was higher in lesional than normal scalp, especially in alopecia totalis/universalis.

In the case of this clone: Its antigen is not identified.

As for treatment: oral pan-JAK inhibitor, 5-10 mg twice daily. Sequencing used cDNA as its template, made by extracting RNA and reverse transcribing it. Measured with immunoSEQ multiplex PCR; TCRdb has only the in-frame clones, and not every one. Here the sample spans around 100,000 clones, over 75% being singletons. Specimen: CD8+ T cells sorted from blood, collected at approximately week 30, from a patient treated with tofacitinib. The TCR originated in a human donor with alopecia areata. The chain recombines TRBV2 with TRBJ2-7; 7 bases are a match to TRBD1. The CDR3 nucleotides are TGTGCCAGTCGGGACAGCTACTACGAGCAGTACTTC. The encoded protein is CASRDSYYEQYF.